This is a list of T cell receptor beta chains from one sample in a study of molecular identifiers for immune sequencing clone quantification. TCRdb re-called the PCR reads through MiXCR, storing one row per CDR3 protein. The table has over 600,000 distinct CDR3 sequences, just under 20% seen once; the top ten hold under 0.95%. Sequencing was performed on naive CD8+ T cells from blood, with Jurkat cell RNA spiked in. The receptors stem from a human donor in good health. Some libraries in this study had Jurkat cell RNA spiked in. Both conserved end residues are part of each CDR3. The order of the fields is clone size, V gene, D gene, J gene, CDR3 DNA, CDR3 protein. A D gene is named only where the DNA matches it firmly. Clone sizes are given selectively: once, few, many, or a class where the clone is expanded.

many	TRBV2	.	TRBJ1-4	TGTGCCAGCAGTGAAGAGTCTGGTTCGGTTGATGAAAAACTGTTTTTT	CASSEESGSVDEKLFF
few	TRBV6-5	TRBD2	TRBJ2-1	TGTGCCAGCAGTTACACTCCAACTAGCGGGGGACAGTTCTTC	CASSYTPTSGGQFF
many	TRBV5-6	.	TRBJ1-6	TGTGCCAGCAGCCCGGGACCTCCGCCGTCACCCCTCCACTTT	CASSPGPPPSPLHF
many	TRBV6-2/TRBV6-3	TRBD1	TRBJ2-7	TGTGCCAGCAGACCAACAGGGGGCTACGAGCAGTACTTC	CASRPTGGYEQYF
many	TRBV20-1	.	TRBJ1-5	TGCAGTGCTAGTCAAGTTGGGGGGCCTAGCAATCAGCCCCAGCATTTT	CSASQVGGPSNQPQHF
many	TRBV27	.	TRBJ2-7	TGTGCCAGCAGTTTAATCGAGGGGTACGAGCAGTACTTC	CASSLIEGYEQYF
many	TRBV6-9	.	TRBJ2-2	TGTGCCAGCAGGATGGGGGATAATCAGGGCACCGGGGAGCTGTTTTTT	CASRMGDNQGTGELFF
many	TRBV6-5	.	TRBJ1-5	TGTGCCAGCAGTTCAGCTCCAGGGACTAGCAATCAGCCCCAGCATTTT	CASSSAPGTSNQPQHF
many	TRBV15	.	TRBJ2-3	TGTGCCACCAGCAGCACCAGGGTTCCCACAGATACGCAGTATTTT	CATSSTRVPTDTQYF
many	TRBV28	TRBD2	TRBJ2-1	TGTGCCAGCAGTCTCCGCCGGACTAGCGGCTACAATGAGCAGTTCTTC	CASSLRRTSGYNEQFF
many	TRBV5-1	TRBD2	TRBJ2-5	TGCGCCAGCAGCTTGGTGCCTAGCGGGTTCGGCGAGACCCAGTACTTC	CASSLVPSGFGETQYF
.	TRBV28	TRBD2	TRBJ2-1	TGTGCCAGCAGTCCTGGGACTAGCGGGTCCTTTGTCGATGAGCAGTTCTTC	CASSPGTSGSFVDEQFF
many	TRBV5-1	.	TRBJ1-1	TGCGCCAGCAGCTTGAACGGACACATGAACACTGAAGCTTTCTTT	CASSLNGHMNTEAFF
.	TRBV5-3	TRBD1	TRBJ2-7	TGTGCCAGCAGCAAGGACAGGAGTTTTCCCCACGAGCAGTACTTC	CASSKDRSFPHEQYF
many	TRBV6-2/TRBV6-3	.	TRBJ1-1	TGTGCCAGCAGTACGCCGCTTAAGGGAGACACTGAAGCTTTCTTT	CASSTPLKGDTEAFF
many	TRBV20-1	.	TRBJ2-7	TGCAGTGCTAGTCGGGACCGCGACGAGCAGTACTTC	CSASRDRDEQYF
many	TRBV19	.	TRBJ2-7	TGTGCCAGTAGTATTGGGGCCGCCTACGAGCAGTACTTC	CASSIGAAYEQYF
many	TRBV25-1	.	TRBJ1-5	TGTGCCAGCAGTGATGGCACAGGTTATAGCAATCAGCCCCAGCATTTT	CASSDGTGYSNQPQHF
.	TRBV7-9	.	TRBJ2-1	TGTGCCAGCAGCCGAGCGGATAGCTCCTACAATGAGCAGTTCTTC	CASSRADSSYNEQFF
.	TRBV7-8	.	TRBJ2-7	TGTGCCAGCACCGTACAGGGTGATCTCTACGAGCAGTACTTC	CASTVQGDLYEQYF
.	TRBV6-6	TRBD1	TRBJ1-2	TGTGCCAGCAGCTACGCCGTACAGGGGGCGATCTATGGCTACACCTTC	CASSYAVQGAIYGYTF
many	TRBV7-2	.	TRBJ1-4	TGTGCCAGCAGCCCCGACGCGTGGGACCTTAATGAAAAACTGTTTTTT	CASSPDAWDLNEKLFF
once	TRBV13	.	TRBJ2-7	TGTGCCAGCAGCTCGCCCCAGGATAGGGTAAACGAGCAGTACTTC	CASSSPQDRVNEQYF
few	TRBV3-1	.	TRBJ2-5	TGTGCCAGCAGCCAAGACCTCCCATCGTTAGAGACCCAGTACTTC	CASSQDLPSLETQYF
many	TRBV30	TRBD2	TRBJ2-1	TGTGCCTGGAGTCCCCTAGCGGGGGGTTTGGATGAGCAGTTCTTC	CAWSPLAGGLDEQFF
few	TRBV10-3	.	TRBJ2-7	TGTGCCATCAGCCCTCCCTCTCAACGACCCCTGACCCTTGGTAGGGAAAACTACGAGCAGTACTTC	CAISPPSQRPLTLGRENYEQYF
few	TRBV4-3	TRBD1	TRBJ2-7	TGCGCCAGCAGCCCCGGACAGGGCCGGCCTTGGGAGCAGTACTTC	CASSPGQGRPWEQYF
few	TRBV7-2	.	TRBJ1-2	TGTGCCAGCAGCCCGCATTCTGGAAGCCTTGACTATGGCTACACCTTC	CASSPHSGSLDYGYTF
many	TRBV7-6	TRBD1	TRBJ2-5	TGTGCCAGCAACTCGAGGAGCAGGGGGCAAGAGACCCAGTACTTC	CASNSRSRGQETQYF
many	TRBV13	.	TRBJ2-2	TGTGCCAGCAGCTCCCCTGAGTGGGCCGGGGAGCTGTTTTTT	CASSSPEWAGELFF
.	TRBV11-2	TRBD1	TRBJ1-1	TGTGCCAGCAGCTTAGTATACGGACAGGGTGCGGGGACTGAAGCTTTCTTT	CASSLVYGQGAGTEAFF
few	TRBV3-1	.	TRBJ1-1	TGTGCCAGCAGCCCCCGGGGCAGCTTGAACACTGAAGCTTTCTTT	CASSPRGSLNTEAFF
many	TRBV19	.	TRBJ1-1	TGTGCCAGTAGTATATATACAGGGAACACTGAAGCTTTCTTT	CASSIYTGNTEAFF
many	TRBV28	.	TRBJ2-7	TGTGCCAGCACCACGCCCGGGTCCTCCTACGAGCAGTACTTC	CASTTPGSSYEQYF
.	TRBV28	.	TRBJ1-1	TGTGCCAGCAGTTTTCGGCGGATGAACACTGAAGCTTTCTTC	CASSFRRMNTEAFF
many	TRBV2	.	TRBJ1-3	TGTGCCAGCAGTGATTACACCTTCTCTGGAAACACCATATATTTT	CASSDYTFSGNTIYF
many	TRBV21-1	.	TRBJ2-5	TGTGCCAGCAGCAGCCTGGACAGAAAGCAAAGGACCCAGTACTTC	CASSSLDRKQRTQYF
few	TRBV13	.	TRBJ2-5	TGTGCCAGCCGAACCGGGGCAGTGGAGACCCAGTACTTC	CASRTGAVETQYF
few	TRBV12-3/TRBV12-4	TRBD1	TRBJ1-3	TGTGCCAGTTCCGCGGCGAGACAGGGGATAATAATCTCTGGAAACACCATATATTTT	CASSAARQGIIISGNTIYF
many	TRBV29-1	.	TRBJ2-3	TGCAGCGTTGAAGATCTCTTTGTTAGCGGAACTAGCACAGATACGCAGTATTTT	CSVEDLFVSGTSTDTQYF
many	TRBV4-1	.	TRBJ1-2	TGCGCCAGCAGCCCCAACCCCGGGACGGAAGCTAACTATGGCTACACCTTC	CASSPNPGTEANYGYTF
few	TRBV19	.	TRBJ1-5	TGTGCCAGTAGTCCGGGGCTGTGGAATCAGCCCCAGCATTTT	CASSPGLWNQPQHF
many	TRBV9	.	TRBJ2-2	TGTGCCAGCAGCGTGGCGACATCTAACACCGGGGAGCTGTTTTTT	CASSVATSNTGELFF
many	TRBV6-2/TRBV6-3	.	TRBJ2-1	TGTGCCAGCAGTTGGACTCGCGGGACTTACAATGAGCAGTTCTTC	CASSWTRGTYNEQFF